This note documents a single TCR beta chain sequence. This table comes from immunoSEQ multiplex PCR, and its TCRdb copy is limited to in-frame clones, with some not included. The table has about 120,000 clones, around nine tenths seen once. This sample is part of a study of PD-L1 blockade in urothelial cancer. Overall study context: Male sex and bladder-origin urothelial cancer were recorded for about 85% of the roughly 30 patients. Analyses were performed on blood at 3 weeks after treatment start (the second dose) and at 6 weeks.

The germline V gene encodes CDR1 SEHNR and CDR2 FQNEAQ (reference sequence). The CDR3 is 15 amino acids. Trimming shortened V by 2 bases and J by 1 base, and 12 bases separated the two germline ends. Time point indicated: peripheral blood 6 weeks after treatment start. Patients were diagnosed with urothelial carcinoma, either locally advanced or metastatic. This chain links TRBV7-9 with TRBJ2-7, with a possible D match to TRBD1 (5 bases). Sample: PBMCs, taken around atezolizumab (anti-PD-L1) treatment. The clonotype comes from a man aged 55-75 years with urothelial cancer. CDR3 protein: CASSLRQGGSYEQYF. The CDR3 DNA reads TGTGCCAGCAGCTTACGGCAGGGTGGTTCCTACGAGCAGTACTTC.